Described below is a single TCR beta chain sequence and its context. Its target is not known. The sample comes from a study of T cell responses to AZD1222 COVID-19 vaccine. The assay was immunoSEQ multiplex PCR, and TCRdb's table has in-frame clones only and misses some. The sample records 150,000 to 200,000 clones, approximately 90% being singletons. V was clipped by 0 bases and J by 5 bases, with 11 bases between them. The CDR3 is made up of 15 amino acids. Germline V gene sequence: CDR1 SGHRS, CDR2 YFSETQ. Study results and limitations: Per reports, nearly half of all spike-specific TCRs target regions that are unmutated in variants. Donors were largely white British and mainly female; clonal diversity was possibly underestimated.

The rearrangement links TRBV5-1 to TRBJ2-2; D may be TRBD1 (5 bases). The sample consisted of peripheral blood, taken on day 0 of AZD1222 vaccination. This sequence was found in an adult in good health. The CDR3 reads CASSLGIQGTGELFF. In DNA, the CDR3 is TGCGCCAGCAGCTTGGGAATTCAGGGAACCGGGGAGCTGTTTTTT.